A selection of T cell receptor beta chains follows, all from one sample in a study of T cells after yellow fever vaccination. One entry per CDR3 protein results from TCRdb running MiXCR on the 5' RACE reads. The table records about 510,000 distinct CDR3 sequences, 20% to 25% of them present only once. Sequenced here: PBMCs, sampled roughly 20 days after the first yellow fever vaccination. These receptors came from a man between 18 and 29 years old who received the YFV17D yellow fever vaccine. Each CDR3 is given with its conserved first and last residue. Fields, in order: J gene, V gene, clone size, D gene, CDR3 protein, CDR3 DNA. The D gene is left open where the match is weak. Not every row has a clone size; where given, it reads once, few, many or a size class.

>TRBJ1-2|TRBV7-9|few|NA
CASSPFSYGYTF
TGTGCCAGCAGCCCTTTTAGCTATGGCTACACCTTC
>TRBJ2-1|TRBV20-1|few|TRBD2
CSATDPGLALNEQFF
TGCAGTGCTACCGATCCAGGACTAGCTCTGAATGAGCAGTTCTTC
>TRBJ2-5|TRBV4-3|few|TRBD1
CASSQDRVRTQYF
TGCGCCAGCAGTCAGGACAGGGTCAGGACCCAGTACTTC
>TRBJ1-4|TRBV25-1|NA|NA
CASPGRDGANEKLFF
TGTGCCAGCCCCGGCAGGGATGGGGCTAATGAAAAACTGTTTTTT
>TRBJ2-1|TRBV12-3/TRBV12-4|many|TRBD2
CASSSGGAYNEQFF
TGTGCCAGCAGTTCGGGAGGAGCCTACAATGAGCAGTTCTTC
>TRBJ2-7|TRBV2|NA|NA
CASSEGVRRGYTLIKQYF
TGTGCCAGCAGTGAAGGCGTACGTCGGGGATACACCTTAATCAAGCAGTACTTC
>TRBJ2-5|TRBV5-6|few|TRBD2
CASSLASGGGVQETQYF
TGTGCCAGCAGCTTGGCCTCGGGCGGGGGGGTCCAAGAGACCCAGTACTTC
>TRBJ1-1|TRBV5-6|NA|NA
CASSSLTGSRRGADTEAFF
TGTGCCAGCAGCTCACTGACAGGCTCCAGAAGGGGAGCGGACACTGAAGCTTTCTTT
>TRBJ1-2|TRBV18|few|TRBD1
CASSPTDRGQTNYGYTF
TGTGCCAGCTCACCGACAGACAGGGGCCAGACTAACTATGGCTACACCTTC
>TRBJ1-4|TRBV29-1|NA|NA
CSAAGPTNEKLFF
TGCAGCGCGGCCGGGCCAACTAATGAAAAACTGTTTTTT
>TRBJ1-2|TRBV4-2|NA|NA
CASSKSGRTNYGYTF
TGTGCCAGCAGCAAATCCGGGAGAACCAACTATGGCTACACCTTC
>TRBJ1-2|TRBV19|few|TRBD1
CASSDRGGPPSYGYTF
TGTGCCAGTTCGGACAGGGGAGGGCCTCCAAGTTATGGCTACACCTTC
>TRBJ2-1|TRBV11-2|NA|NA
CASSRVGGTYNEQFF
TGTGCCAGCAGCCGCGTGGGCGGGACATACAATGAGCAGTTCTTC
>TRBJ2-2|TRBV5-1|few|NA
CASSSTSYTGELFF
TGCGCCAGCAGCTCGACCAGCTACACCGGGGAGCTGTTTTTT
>TRBJ2-2|TRBV19|many|NA
CASSRYRDSTGELFF
TGTGCCAGTAGCAGATACCGGGACTCCACCGGGGAGCTGTTTTTT
>TRBJ2-3|TRBV27|NA|NA
CAAGGWDTQYF
TGTGCCGCGGGCGGCTGGGATACGCAGTATTTT
>TRBJ1-1|TRBV10-3|few|TRBD1
CAISEGRTGNTEAFF
TGTGCCATCAGTGAGGGACGGACAGGGAACACTGAAGCTTTCTTT
>TRBJ2-3|TRBV4-2|few|NA
CASSQDGVAQYF
TGTGCCAGCAGCCAAGATGGAGTTGCGCAGTATTTT
>TRBJ2-3|TRBV27|once|NA
CASRRTPTASSTDTQYF
TGTGCCAGCAGGAGGACCCCGACAGCTTCTAGCACAGATACGCAGTATTTT
>TRBJ2-3|TRBV20-1|few|NA
CSARWQGGTDTQYF
TGCAGTGCTAGATGGCAGGGAGGAACAGATACGCAGTATTTT
>TRBJ2-3|TRBV6-1|few|TRBD1
CASRIGQGTDTQYF
TGTGCCAGCAGAATCGGACAGGGCACAGATACGCAGTATTTT
>TRBJ1-1|TRBV7-2|NA|NA
CASSAMRDTEAFF
TGTGCCAGCAGCGCTATGAGGGACACTGAAGCTTTCTTT
>TRBJ2-2|TRBV11-2|NA|NA
CASSFGKHTGELFF
TGTGCCAGCAGCTTCGGAAAGCACACCGGGGAGCTGTTTTTT
>TRBJ2-2|TRBV7-6|NA|TRBD2
CASSLEASGETNTGELFF
TGTGCCAGCAGCTTAGAGGCTAGCGGGGAAACGAACACCGGGGAGCTGTTTTTT
>TRBJ2-1|TRBV28|few|NA
CASSLYSGPGDEQFF
TGTGCCAGCAGTTTATACAGCGGGCCGGGGGATGAGCAGTTCTTC
>TRBJ2-3|TRBV2|NA|NA
CASMGARTDTQYF
TGTGCCAGCATGGGGGCCCGAACAGATACGCAGTATTTT
>TRBJ2-5|TRBV10-3|few|NA
CATKGRLAPKETQYF
TGTGCCACTAAAGGGCGGTTAGCGCCGAAAGAGACCCAGTACTTC
>TRBJ1-2|TRBV7-9|NA|NA
CASSLENAGYTF
TGTGCCAGCAGCTTAGAGAATGCAGGCTACACCTTC
>TRBJ1-1|TRBV12-3/TRBV12-4|NA|NA
CASTAPGLLMEAFF
TGTGCCAGCACTGCCCCGGGACTCCTCATGGAAGCTTTCTTT
>TRBJ1-5|TRBV5-1|many|TRBD1
CASSPTGAQPQHF
TGCGCCAGCAGCCCGACAGGGGCGCAGCCCCAGCATTTT
>TRBJ2-7|TRBV28|few|NA
CASSFGTAGLEQYF
TGTGCCAGCAGTTTCGGGACCGCTGGGCTGGAGCAGTACTTC
>TRBJ2-1|TRBV7-9|NA|TRBD2
CASSLGVAGVFYNEQFF
TGTGCCAGCAGCTTAGGGGTAGCGGGGGTCTTCTACAATGAGCAGTTCTTC
>TRBJ1-2|TRBV7-2|many|TRBD1
CASSSRQGVGSNYGYTF
TGTGCCAGCAGCTCCCGACAGGGGGTAGGGTCTAACTATGGCTACACCTTC
>TRBJ1-3|TRBV4-2|many|NA
CASSQDPGGYSGNTIYF
TGTGCCAGCAGCCAAGATCCGGGGGGATACTCTGGAAACACCATATATTTT
>TRBJ1-5|TRBV7-9|NA|NA
CASSLAGNTPQHF
TGTGCCAGCAGCTTAGCAGGCAACACGCCCCAGCATTTT
>TRBJ2-3|TRBV6-2/TRBV6-3|NA|NA
CASSPREEADTQYF
TGTGCCAGCAGTCCTAGGGAGGAGGCAGATACGCAGTATTTT